Detailed here is one T cell receptor (beta chain). The study ran its PCR with 60 Vbeta and 13 Jbeta primers. Clones were read by immunoSEQ multiplex PCR, and TCRdb kept only the in-frame ones, dropping some. This repertoire shows approximately 100,000 clones, about 81% found once; its top ten account for over 9.5%. This record belongs to a study of cytomegalovirus exposure and HLA in healthy donors. Trimming stripped 5 bases from V and 6 bases from J, with 14 bases between. The CDR3 runs 13 residues. The V gene's germline CDR1 is SEHNR and CDR2 FQNEAQ (reference sequence). The receptor was isolated from a man aged 18 to 30 in good health and CMV-seropositive. The V gene is TRBV7-9, the J gene TRBJ2-7, with TRBD1 as a possible D gene (6 bases). Sequencing was performed on PBMCs. The CDR3 nucleotides are TGTGCCAGCAGCAACACAGGGATACGCGAGCAGTACTTC. This encodes CASSNTGIREQYF.